This section outlines one T cell receptor (beta chain) sequence together with its context. This sample is drawn from a study of PD-L1 blockade in urothelial cancer. Study summary: It was at 3 weeks (second dose) and 6 weeks after treatment start that blood was analyzed.

The V and J ends lost 7 bases and 1 base, in that order; junction bases with no gene match: 2. CDR1 is SQVTM, CDR2 ANQGSEA, per germline. CDR3 size: 14 residues. The assay was immunoSEQ multiplex PCR, and TCRdb's table has in-frame clones only and misses some. Among about 82,000 clones listed, around 90% were seen once. This chain connects TRBV29-1 to TRBJ2-2, with 11 bases aligning to TRBD2. Sequencing used PBMCs, obtained around atezolizumab (anti-PD-L1) treatment. The receptor comes from a woman in her seventies with urothelial cancer. The CDR3 reads CSAGTSGNTGELFF. The CDR3, as DNA: TGCAGCGCTGGGACTAGCGGGAACACCGGGGAGCTGTTTTTT.